What follows is one TCR beta chain and its context. This specimen comes from a study of blood T cell repertoires in COVID-19. This CDR3 is 15 amino acids long. The ends lost 5 bases at V and 5 bases at J; junction bases unmatched: 8. Looked up from germline, CDR1 is LNHDA and CDR2 is SQIVND (reference sequence). This table comes from immunoSEQ multiplex PCR, and its TCRdb copy is limited to in-frame clones, with some not included. The sample lists hundreds of thousands of clones; approximately 90% were seen once. This TCR was sampled from a woman in her fifties or sixties who had recovered from COVID-19. The chain joins TRBV19 to TRBJ1-2; the match to TRBD1 covers 10 bases. Material for sequencing was PBMCs or T cells enriched from blood (not recorded which). Here the CDR3 DNA reads TGTGCCAGTAGTCCGTCCGGGACAGGGGATTATGGCTACACCTTC. Translating gives CASSPSGTGDYGYTF.